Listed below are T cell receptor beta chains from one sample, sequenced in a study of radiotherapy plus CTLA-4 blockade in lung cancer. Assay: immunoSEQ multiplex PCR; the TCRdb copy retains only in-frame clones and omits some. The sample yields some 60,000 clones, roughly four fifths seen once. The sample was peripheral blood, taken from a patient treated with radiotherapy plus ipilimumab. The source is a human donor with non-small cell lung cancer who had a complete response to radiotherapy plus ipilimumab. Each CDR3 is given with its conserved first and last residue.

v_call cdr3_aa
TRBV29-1 CSVVVDRGLRDTQYF
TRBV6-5 CASSEFGTGQGYTF
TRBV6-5 CASQALIIGMTEAFF
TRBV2 CASSEGGLAGGPLSTDTQYF
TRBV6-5 CASGLGGSVAQYF
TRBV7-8 CASSLADNSPLHF
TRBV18 CASSRGLAGGDNEQFF
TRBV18 CASSPIGTGTEAFF
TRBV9 CASSVKGGGETQYF
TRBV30 CAWSEQGGETQYF
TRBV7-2 CASSLVARPSEQFF
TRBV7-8 CASSPKVGGRETQYF
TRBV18 CASSKNRGSYNEQFF
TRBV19 CASTSVMYSNQPQHF
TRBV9 CASSVGEGGSPLHF
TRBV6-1 CASSDRGVTEQYF
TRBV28 CASTPPIGQGVAAFF
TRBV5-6 CASRPQRINYGYTF
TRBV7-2 CASSWTSGRNTGELFF
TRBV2 CASRRGNNQPQHF
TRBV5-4 CASSSSTTSGGTDTQYF
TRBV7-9 CASSLGRQGASNEQYF
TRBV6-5 CASSYSSLSRETQHF
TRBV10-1 CASTRTGVESPLHF
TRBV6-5 CASSYSPTWETQYF
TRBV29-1 CSGGGGTGQETQYF
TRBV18 CASSPTGGLGQPQHF
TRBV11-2 CASSTRQENTEAFF
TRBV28 CASRPTGAGGYTF
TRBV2 CASSANRETQPQHF
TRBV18 CASSPDNSGNTIYF
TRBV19 CASSRSSGTRGYEQYF
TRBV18 CASSPPLVGLVRQYEQYF
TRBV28 CASSRPTGQSPGELFF
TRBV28 CASSPLTLKQNF
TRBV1 CTSSLSTSGRNTQYF
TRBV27 CASSQTGVHYEQYF
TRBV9 CASSVDPFRGHTDTQYF
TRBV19 CASSTDPYEQYF
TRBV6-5 CASSYVDNPNYGYTF
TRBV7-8 CASTELRDSGGLSGELFF
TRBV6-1 CASSPSGGVRETQYF
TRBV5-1 CASSFVAGTTYEQYF
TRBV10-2 CASSDLAGAYNEQFF
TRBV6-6 CASSHTFHNEQFF
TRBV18 CASSRGPRYGYTF
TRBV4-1 CASSQALRAMNTEAFF
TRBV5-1 CASSPSLAYNEQFF
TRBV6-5 CASSYYSRGNQPQHF
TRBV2 CASRETGGAGELFF
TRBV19 CASSSIGGGAYEQYF
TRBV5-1 CASSWGTGKETQYF
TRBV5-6 CASSSGQSTYGYTF
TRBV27 CASSRRGGEAEAFF
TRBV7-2 CASSSTPGTVSYNEQFF
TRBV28 CASHQGMNTEAFF
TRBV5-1 CASSLLNGEKLFF
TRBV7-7 CASSFAAGGLTGELFF
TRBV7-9 CASSRASGAEQYF
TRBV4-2 CASSQATAGVTYEQYF